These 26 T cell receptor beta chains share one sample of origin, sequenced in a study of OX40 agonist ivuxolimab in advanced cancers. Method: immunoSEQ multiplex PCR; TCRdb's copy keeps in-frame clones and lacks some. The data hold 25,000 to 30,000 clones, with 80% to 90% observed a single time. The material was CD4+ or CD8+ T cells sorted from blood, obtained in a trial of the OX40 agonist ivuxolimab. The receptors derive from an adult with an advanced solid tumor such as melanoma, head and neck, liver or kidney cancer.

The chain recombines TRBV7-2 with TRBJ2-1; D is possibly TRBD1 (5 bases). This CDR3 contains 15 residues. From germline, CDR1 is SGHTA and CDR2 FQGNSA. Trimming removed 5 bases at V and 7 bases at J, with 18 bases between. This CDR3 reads CASSPGHTWGNEQFF. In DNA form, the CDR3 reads TGTGCCAGCAGCCCCGGACACACCTGGGGAAATGAGCAGTTCTTC.

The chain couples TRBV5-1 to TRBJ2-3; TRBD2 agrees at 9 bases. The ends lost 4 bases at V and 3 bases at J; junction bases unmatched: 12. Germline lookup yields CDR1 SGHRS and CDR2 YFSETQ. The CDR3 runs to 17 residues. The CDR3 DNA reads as TGCGCCAGCAGCCCGGGAGGTAGCGGGGGTTTGACAGATACGCAGTATTTT. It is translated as CASSPGGSGGLTDTQYF.

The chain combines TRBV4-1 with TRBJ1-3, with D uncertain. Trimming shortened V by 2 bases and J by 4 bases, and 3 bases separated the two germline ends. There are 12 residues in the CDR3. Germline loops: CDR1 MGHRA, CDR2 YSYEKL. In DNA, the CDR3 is TGCGCCAGCAGCCAACCCGGAAACACCATATATTTT. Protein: CASSQPGNTIYF.

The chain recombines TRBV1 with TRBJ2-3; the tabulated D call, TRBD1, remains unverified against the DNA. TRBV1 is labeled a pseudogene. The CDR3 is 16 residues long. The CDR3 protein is CTSSHPNSPSTDTQYF. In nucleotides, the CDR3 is TGCACCAGCAGCCACCCGAACAGTCCTAGCACAGATACGCAGTATTTT.

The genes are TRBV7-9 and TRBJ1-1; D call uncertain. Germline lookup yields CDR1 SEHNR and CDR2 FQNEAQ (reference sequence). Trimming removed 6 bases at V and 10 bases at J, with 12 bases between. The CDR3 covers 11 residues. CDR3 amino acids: CASRGGTGAFF. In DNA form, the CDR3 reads TGTGCCAGCAGGGGCGGCACGGGAGCTTTCTTT.

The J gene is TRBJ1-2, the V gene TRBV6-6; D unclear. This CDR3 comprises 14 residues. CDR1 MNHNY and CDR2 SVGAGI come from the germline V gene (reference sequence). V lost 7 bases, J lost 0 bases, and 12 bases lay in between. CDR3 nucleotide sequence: TGTGCCAGCAATGGCCGCGTTTCTAACTATGGCTACACCTTC. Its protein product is CASNGRVSNYGYTF.

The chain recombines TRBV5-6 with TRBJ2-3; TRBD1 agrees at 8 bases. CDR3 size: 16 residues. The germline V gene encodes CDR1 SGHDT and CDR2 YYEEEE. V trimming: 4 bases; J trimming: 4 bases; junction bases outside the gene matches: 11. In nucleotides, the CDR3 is TGTGCCAGCAGCCCACCCGGTGGACAGGGCGCAGATACGCAGTATTTT. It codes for CASSPPGGQGADTQYF.

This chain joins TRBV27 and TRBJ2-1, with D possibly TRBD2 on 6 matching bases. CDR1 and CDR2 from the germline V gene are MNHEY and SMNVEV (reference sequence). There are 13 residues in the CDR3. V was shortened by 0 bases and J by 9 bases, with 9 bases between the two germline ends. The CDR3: CASSLSMGGEQFF. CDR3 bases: TGTGCCAGCAGTTTATCGATGGGGGGTGAGCAGTTCTTC.

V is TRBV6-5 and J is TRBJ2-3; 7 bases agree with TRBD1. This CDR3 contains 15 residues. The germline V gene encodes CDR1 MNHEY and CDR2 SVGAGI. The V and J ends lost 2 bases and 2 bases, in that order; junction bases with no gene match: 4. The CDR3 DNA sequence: TGTGCCAGCAGTTACCGGGACAGCTACACAGATACGCAGTATTTT. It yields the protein CASSYRDSYTDTQYF.

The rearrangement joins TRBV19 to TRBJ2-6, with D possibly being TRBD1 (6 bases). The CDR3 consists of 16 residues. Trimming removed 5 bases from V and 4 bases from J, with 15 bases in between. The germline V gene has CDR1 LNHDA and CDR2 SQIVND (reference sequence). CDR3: CASSLTQGTGANVLTF. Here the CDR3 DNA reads TGTGCCAGTAGTTTAACACAGGGTACGGGGGCCAACGTCCTGACTTTC. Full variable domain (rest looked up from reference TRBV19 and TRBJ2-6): DGGITQSPKYLFRKEGQNVTLSCEQNLNHDAMYWYRQDPGQGLRLIYYSQIVNDFQKGDIAEGYSVSREKKESFPLTVTSAQKNPTAFYLCASSLTQGTGANVLTFGAGSRLTVL.

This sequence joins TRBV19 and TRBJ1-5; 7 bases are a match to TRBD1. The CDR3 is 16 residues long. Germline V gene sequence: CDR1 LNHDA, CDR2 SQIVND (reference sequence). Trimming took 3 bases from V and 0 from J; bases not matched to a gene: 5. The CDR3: CASSIPGGYSNQPQHF. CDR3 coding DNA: TGTGCCAGTAGTATCCCAGGGGGATATAGCAATCAGCCCCAGCATTTT.

In nucleotides, the CDR3 is TGTGCCAGCAGTCCCAGTCTAGCGGGCGTCTCCTACGAGCAGTACTTC. This encodes CASSPSLAGVSYEQYF. This rearrangement joins TRBV27 to TRBJ2-7, with 8 bases matching TRBD2. The CDR3 extends over 16 amino acids. V shed 5 bases and J 0 bases; nucleotides not matched to a gene: 9. Germline CDR1 reads MNHEY; CDR2 reads SMNVEV (reference sequence).

The CDR3 bases are TGTGCCAGCAGTCCAGGCGGGGGTAATGAGCAGTTCTTC. The encoded protein is CASSPGGGNEQFF. The genes are TRBV27 and TRBJ2-1, with 7 bases matching TRBD2. V shed 5 bases and J 7 bases; nucleotides not matched to a gene: 5. The CDR3 is made up of 13 amino acids. Per the germline V gene, CDR1 is MNHEY and CDR2 is SMNVEV (reference sequence).

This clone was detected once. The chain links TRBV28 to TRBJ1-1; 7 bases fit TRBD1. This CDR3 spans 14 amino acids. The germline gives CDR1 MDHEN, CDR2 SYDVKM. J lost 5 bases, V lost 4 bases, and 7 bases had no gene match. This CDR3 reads CASSSQGEGTEAFF. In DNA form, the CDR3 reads TGTGCCAGCAGTTCCCAGGGGGAGGGGACTGAAGCTTTCTTT.

CDR3 amino acids: CASSERTGDNSPLHF. The CDR3 DNA reads as TGTGCCAGCAGTGAACGCACTGGGGATAATTCACCCCTCCACTTT. The chain carries TRBV6-1 and TRBJ1-6; D is unclear. The CDR3 loop spans 15 amino acids. With 2 bases removed from V and 5 bases from J, the gap between germline ends came to 10 bases. Per germline, CDR1 MNHNS and CDR2 SASEGT.

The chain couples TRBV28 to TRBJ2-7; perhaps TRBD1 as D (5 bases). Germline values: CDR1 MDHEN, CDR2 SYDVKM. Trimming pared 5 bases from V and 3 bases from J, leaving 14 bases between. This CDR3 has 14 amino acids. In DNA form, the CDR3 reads TGTGCCAGCAGTCTTCAGGGTGTAGGCTACGAGCAGTACTTC. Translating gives CASSLQGVGYEQYF.

Here the CDR3 DNA reads TGTGCCACCAGCACGGGGGCTTACGAGCAGTACTTC. Protein product: CATSTGAYEQYF. This chain connects TRBV15 to TRBJ2-7; either TRBD1 or TRBD2 may supply D (6 bases each). V lost 4 bases to trimming and J lost 4 bases, with 8 bases between them. CDR3 length equals 12 residues. The germline V gene encodes CDR1 LNHNV and CDR2 YYDKDF (reference sequence).

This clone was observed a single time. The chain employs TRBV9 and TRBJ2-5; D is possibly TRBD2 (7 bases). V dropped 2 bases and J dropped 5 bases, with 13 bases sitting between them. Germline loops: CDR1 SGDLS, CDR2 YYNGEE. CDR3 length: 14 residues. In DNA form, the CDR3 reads TGTGCCAGCAGCGTTGGGGGGGCTGTGGAGACCCAGTACTTC. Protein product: CASSVGGAVETQYF.

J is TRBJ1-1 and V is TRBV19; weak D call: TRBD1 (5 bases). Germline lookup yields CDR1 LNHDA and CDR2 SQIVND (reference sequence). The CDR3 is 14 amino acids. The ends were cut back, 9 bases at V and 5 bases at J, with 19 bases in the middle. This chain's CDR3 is CASYTTRGQTEAFF. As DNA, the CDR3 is TGTGCCAGCTACACTACTAGGGGTCAGACTGAAGCTTTCTTT. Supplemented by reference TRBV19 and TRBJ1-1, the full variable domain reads DGGITQSPKYLFRKEGQNVTLSCEQNLNHDAMYWYRQDPGQGLRLIYYSQIVNDFQKGDIAEGYSVSREKKESFPLTVTSAQKNPTAFYLCASYTTRGQTEAFFGQGTRLTVV.

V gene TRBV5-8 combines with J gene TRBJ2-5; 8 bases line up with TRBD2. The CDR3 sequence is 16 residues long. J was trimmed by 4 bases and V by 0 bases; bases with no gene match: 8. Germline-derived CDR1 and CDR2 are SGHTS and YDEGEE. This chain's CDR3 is CASSLEASGFLETQYF. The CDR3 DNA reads TGTGCCAGCAGCTTGGAGGCTAGCGGGTTCCTAGAGACCCAGTACTTC.

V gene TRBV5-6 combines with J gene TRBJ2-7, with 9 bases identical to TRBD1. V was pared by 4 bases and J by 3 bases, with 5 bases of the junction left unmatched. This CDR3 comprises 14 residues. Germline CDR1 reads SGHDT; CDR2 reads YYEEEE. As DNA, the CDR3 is TGTGCCAGCAGCCTAGGACAGGGGCGCTACGAGCAGTACTTC. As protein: CASSLGQGRYEQYF.

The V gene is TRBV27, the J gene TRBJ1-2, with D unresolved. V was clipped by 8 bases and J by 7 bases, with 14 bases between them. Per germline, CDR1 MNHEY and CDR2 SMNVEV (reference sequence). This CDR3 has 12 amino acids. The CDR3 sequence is CASWAGIGGYTF. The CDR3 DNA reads TGTGCCAGCTGGGCAGGTATAGGTGGCTACACCTTC.

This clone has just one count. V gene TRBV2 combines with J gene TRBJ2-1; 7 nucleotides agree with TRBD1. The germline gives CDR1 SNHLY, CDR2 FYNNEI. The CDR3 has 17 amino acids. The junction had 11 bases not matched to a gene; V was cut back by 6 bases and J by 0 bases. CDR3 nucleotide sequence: TGTGCCAGCAGGCCCAACAGGGGCTTAAGCTCCTACAATGAGCAGTTCTTC. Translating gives CASRPNRGLSSYNEQFF.

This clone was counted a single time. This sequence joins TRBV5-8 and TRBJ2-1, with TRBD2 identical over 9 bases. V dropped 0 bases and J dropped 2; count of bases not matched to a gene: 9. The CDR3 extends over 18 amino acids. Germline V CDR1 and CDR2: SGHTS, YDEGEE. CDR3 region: CASSLGEMAGGTYNEQFF. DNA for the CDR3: TGTGCCAGCAGCTTGGGGGAAATGGCGGGAGGGACCTACAATGAGCAGTTCTTC.

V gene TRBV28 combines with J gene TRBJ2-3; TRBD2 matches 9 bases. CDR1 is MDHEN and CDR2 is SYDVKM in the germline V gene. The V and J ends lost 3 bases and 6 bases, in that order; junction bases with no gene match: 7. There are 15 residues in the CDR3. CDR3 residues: CASSFLAGVLDTQYF. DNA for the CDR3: TGTGCCAGCAGTTTTTTAGCGGGAGTTTTGGATACGCAGTATTTT.

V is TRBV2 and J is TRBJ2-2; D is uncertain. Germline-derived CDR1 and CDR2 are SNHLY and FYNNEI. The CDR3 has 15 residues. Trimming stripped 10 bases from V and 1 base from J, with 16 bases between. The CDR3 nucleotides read TGTGCCACCCCTTGGGCGGAGAAGAACACCGGGGAGCTGTTTTTT. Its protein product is CATPWAEKNTGELFF.